The entry below describes one T cell receptor (beta chain). As processed by the authors: Estimation of nucleated cell counts relied on the amplification of reference gene primers. Sequenced by immunoSEQ multiplex PCR; TCRdb stores in-frame clones only, minus some. That table furnishes V, J and clone size, whereas the DNA furnished D and trimming. The sample yields 100,000 to 150,000 clones, about 70% seen once. The sample originates from a study of blood T cell repertoires in COVID-19. Study overall: Acute and convalescent COVID-19 specimens originated in the United States, Italy and Spain. PBMCs, B-cell-depleted T cells, or T cells provided the cDNA or gDNA that made up the material.

This CDR3 is 16 amino acids long. Trimming took 2 bases from V and 7 from J; bases not matched to a gene: 10. Germline CDR1 MNHEY, CDR2 SVGAGI. Patients of the Seattle cohort, enrolled during active infection, were followed longitudinally. J is TRBJ2-1 and V is TRBV6-5; 8 bases line up with TRBD2. The TCR sequence derives from a man older than 75 with COVID-19, enrolled during active disease. The source material was peripheral blood. The CDR3 bases are TGTGCCAGCAGTTACGCGCCTAGCGGGCTGGGTAATGAGCAGTTCTTC. Translation: CASSYAPSGLGNEQFF.